Here is one T cell receptor beta chain with its context. This specimen belongs to a study of cytomegalovirus exposure and HLA in healthy donors. The PCR employed 60 Vbeta primers together with 13 Jbeta primers. Sequencing was performed with immunoSEQ multiplex PCR; in TCRdb, only in-frame clones are kept and a portion is missing. The sample contains around 86,000 clones, about 79% of which appear only once. The ends were cut back, 6 bases at V and 4 bases at J, with 15 bases in the middle. CDR3 length equals 14 residues. In germline, CDR1 is SEHNR, CDR2 FQNEAQ (reference sequence). The chain links TRBV7-9 to TRBJ1-1; the D gene is possibly TRBD1 (6 bases). Sequencing used PBMCs. The receptor comes from a female donor in good health and CMV-seronegative. The CDR3, as DNA: TGTGCCAGCAGGAAACGGGACATGAGCACTGAAGCTTTCTTT. It encodes CASRKRDMSTEAFF.